Listed here are 32 T cell receptor beta chains from one sample, sequenced in a study of T cell responses to AZD1222 COVID-19 vaccine. The table came from immunoSEQ multiplex PCR; TCRdb's copy has only in-frame clones and leaves some out. The profile shows over 100,000 clones, nearly 90% of them singletons. Sequences were derived from peripheral blood, sampled on day 0 of AZD1222 vaccination. All receptors derive from an adult in good health.

This clone was seen once. This chain links TRBV19 with TRBJ1-6; D uncertain. The germline gives CDR1 LNHDA, CDR2 SQIVND (reference sequence). The germline V and J ends were trimmed by 6 bases and 7 bases, with 16 bases remaining between them. This CDR3 is 15 amino acids long. The CDR3 region has the DNA TGTGCCAGTAGCGCACAGACTCTCCGAAATTCACCCCTCCACTTT. Its protein is CASSAQTLRNSPLHF.

CDR3: CASSFSQGGELFF. As DNA, the CDR3 is TGTGCCAGCAGTTTCTCCCAGGGCGGGGAGCTGTTTTTT. The rearrangement joins TRBV6-2 or TRBV6-3 to TRBJ2-2; possibly TRBD1 for D (5 bases). CDR1 and CDR2 (germline): MNHEY, SVGEGT. The CDR3 covers 13 residues. With 4 bases removed from V and 7 bases from J, the gap between germline ends came to 10 bases.

CDR3 region: CASSEGWGTEAFF. The CDR3 DNA reads as TGTGCCAGCAGTGAGGGTTGGGGCACTGAAGCTTTCTTT. This chain joins TRBV7-9 and TRBJ1-1; D call uncertain. This CDR3 region has 13 residues. Per germline, CDR1 SEHNR and CDR2 FQNEAQ (reference sequence). Trimming removed 6 bases from V and 4 bases from J, with 12 bases in between.

The chain joins TRBV7-3 to TRBJ2-3; D gene ambiguous. The length of the CDR3 is 14 residues. Trimming took 1 base from V and 2 from J, leaving 7 bases between them. In germline, CDR1 is SGHTA, CDR2 FQGTGA. CDR3 DNA sequence: TGTGCCAGCAGCTTAAACGGATACACAGATACGCAGTATTTT. This gives the protein CASSLNGYTDTQYF.

The rearrangement uses TRBV27 and TRBJ1-2, with 7 bases matching TRBD1. This CDR3 has 20 residues. Per germline, CDR1 MNHEY and CDR2 SMNVEV (reference sequence). The trim removed 2 bases at V and 5 bases at J, leaving 23 bases unmatched. CDR3 nucleotides: TGTGCCAGCAGTTTAAGGCGAGTAGGTGGGACAGTTATTCCTAGGTATGGCTACACCTTC. This sequence encodes CASSLRRVGGTVIPRYGYTF.

This sequence joins TRBV6-5 and TRBJ2-5; the D gene is possibly TRBD2 (5 bases). Trimming stripped 6 bases from V and 5 bases from J, with 19 bases between. The CDR3 sequence is 15 residues long. The germline V gene encodes CDR1 MNHEY and CDR2 SVGAGI. The CDR3 DNA sequence: TGTGCCAGCAGGACTCGGTCCGGGGTCCGGGAGACCCAGTACTTC. Amino acids: CASRTRSGVRETQYF.

About this clone itself: The sample carries other DNA sequences with the same CDR3. This sequence joins TRBV18 and TRBJ1-1; no clear D. V shed 6 bases and J shed 1 base, with 12 bases lying between them. The CDR3 spans 14 residues. Germline V gene lookup returns CDR1 KGHSH and CDR2 LQKENI. Here the CDR3 reads CASSPIRGNTEAFF. CDR3 DNA sequence: TGTGCCAGCTCCCCCATACGGGGGAACACTGAAGCTTTCTTT.

This clone was seen once. The chain has TRBV9 and TRBJ2-7; 8 bases are shared with TRBD2. The CDR3 is 14 amino acids. Germline V gene data show CDR1 as SGDLS and CDR2 as YYNGEE. V trimming: 0 bases; J trimming: 7 bases; junction bases outside the gene matches: 6. Written as DNA, the CDR3 is TGTGCCAGCAGCGTAGGAGCGGGGGTGCGTGAGCAGTACTTC. Its translation is CASSVGAGVREQYF. The variable domain in full, with the rest retrieved from reference TRBV9 and TRBJ2-7, is DSGVTQTPKHLITATGQRVTLRCSPRSGDLSVYWYQQSLDQGLQFLIQYYNGEERAKGNILERFSAQQFPDLHSELNLSSLELGDSALYFCASSVGAGVREQYFGPGTRLTVT.

This chain connects TRBV2 to TRBJ1-2; D perhaps matches TRBD1 (5 bases). V gave up 3 bases and J gave up 5 bases, with 13 bases separating them. The germline CDR1 and CDR2 sequences are SNHLY and FYNNEI. The CDR3 consists of 14 residues. The DNA of the CDR3 is TGTGCCAGCAGTGAGGGACCAGGAGGGTATGGCTACACCTTC. Residues: CASSEGPGGYGYTF. The full variable domain, rest sourced from reference TRBV2 and TRBJ1-2, is EPEVTQTPSHQVTQMGQEVILRCVPISNHLYFYWYRQILGQKVEFLVSFYNNEISEKSEIFDDQFSVERPDGSNFTLKIRSTKLEDSAMYFCASSEGPGGYGYTFGSGTRLTVV.

V gene TRBV29-1 combines with J gene TRBJ2-1; perhaps TRBD2 as D (8 bases). Trimming shortened V by 6 bases and J by 9 bases, and 15 bases separated the two germline ends. This CDR3 has 12 residues. Looked up from germline, CDR1 is SQVTM and CDR2 is ANQGSEA. The CDR3 nucleotides read TGCAGCGTAGAGGGGGCGGGAGGTGAGCAGTTCTTC. As protein: CSVEGAGGEQFF.

This clone was picked up a small number of times. J is TRBJ1-5 and V is TRBV2; tentatively, D is TRBD1 (5 bases). V lost 4 bases and J 10 bases, leaving 17 bases between the germline ends. There are 14 residues in the CDR3. Germline assignment: CDR1 SNHLY and CDR2 FYNNEI. In DNA, the CDR3 is TGTGCCAGCAGTGGCGGGGCTCGGTTGGGTCCCCAGCATTTT. As protein: CASSGGARLGPQHF.

V is TRBV6-2 or TRBV6-3 and J is TRBJ1-2; D gene ambiguous. Trimming left V 4 bases short and J 4 bases short, with 13 bases between. The CDR3 runs to 14 residues. CDR1 MNHEY and CDR2 SVGEGT come from the germline V gene. This CDR3 is CASSFEGLGYGYTF. In nucleotides, the CDR3 is TGTGCCAGCAGTTTTGAGGGCTTGGGCTATGGCTACACCTTC.

DNA for the CDR3: TGTGCCAGTAGTATGGGGAGTAGGAGTCAGCCCCAGCATTTT. Protein product: CASSMGSRSQPQHF. The rearrangement joins TRBV19 to TRBJ1-5, with unresolved D. Between the trimmed V and J ends, which lost 3 bases and 6 bases, there was a span of 12 bases. This CDR3 is 14 amino acids long. The V gene's germline CDR1 is LNHDA and CDR2 SQIVND (reference sequence).

This clone was seen only once. This chain connects TRBV3-1 (or the pseudogene TRBV3-2) to TRBJ2-3, with 7 nucleotides matching TRBD2. J lost 1 base, V lost 0 bases, and 7 bases had no gene match. This CDR3 has 17 amino acids. Germline V gene sequence: CDR1 LGHDT, CDR2 YNNKEL (reference sequence). The DNA for the CDR3 is TGTGCCAGCAGCCAAGATCGACGTCGGGGGGGCACAGATACGCAGTATTTT. Its translation is CASSQDRRRGGTDTQYF.

The chain is built from TRBV5-1 and TRBJ2-1, with TRBD1 as a possible D gene (7 bases). V shed 4 bases and J shed 3 bases, with 14 bases lying between them. Germline assignment: CDR1 SGHRS and CDR2 YFSETQ. The CDR3 covers 15 residues. For the CDR3, the DNA is TGCGCCAGCAGCCTCCGACAGGGAGGCTACAATGAGCAGTTCTTC. Its translation is CASSLRQGGYNEQFF.

The chain links TRBV5-1 to TRBJ2-5; D may match TRBD1 or TRBD2 (5 bases each). The CDR3 is 15 residues long. The germline V and J ends were trimmed by 6 bases and 1 base, with 16 bases remaining between them. The V gene's germline CDR1 is SGHRS and CDR2 YFSETQ. CDR3 amino acids: CASKIMGTSQETQYF. CDR3 DNA: TGCGCCAGCAAAATAATGGGGACGTCCCAAGAGACCCAGTACTTC. Using reference TRBV5-1 and TRBJ2-5 for the parts outside the CDR3, the full variable domain is KAGVTQTPRYLIKTRGQQVTLSCSPISGHRSVSWYQQTPGQGLQFLFEYFSETQRNKGNFPGRFSGRQFSNSRSEMNVSTLELGDSALYLCASKIMGTSQETQYFGPGTRLLVL.

The CDR3 region has the DNA TGTGCCACCAGTGATTGGGGCACGGGCTACACCTTC. Translation gives CATSDWGTGYTF. V gene TRBV24-1 combines with J gene TRBJ1-2, with a possible D match to TRBD1 (5 bases). The CDR3 totals 12 residues. With 2 bases removed from V and 8 bases from J, the gap between germline ends came to 8 bases. Germline V gene data show CDR1 as KGHDR and CDR2 as SFDVKD.

CDR3 loop: CATSDRRQGNQPQHF. DNA of the CDR3: TGTGCCACCAGTGACCGCCGACAGGGGAATCAGCCCCAGCATTTT. The chain carries TRBV24-1 and TRBJ1-5; 8 nucleotides line up with TRBD1. The CDR3 consists of 15 residues. Per germline, CDR1 KGHDR and CDR2 SFDVKD. J lost 4 bases, V lost 4 bases, and 5 bases had no gene match.

The chain couples TRBV3-1 (or the pseudogene TRBV3-2) to TRBJ1-3, with D possibly being TRBD1 (6 bases). CDR3 length equals 17 residues. Per the germline V gene, CDR1 is LGHDT and CDR2 is YNNKEL (reference sequence). V lost 0 bases and J lost 0, with 12 bases in between. As DNA, the CDR3 is TGTGCCAGCAGCCAAGAACTACAGGGAGGCTCTGGAAACACCATATATTTT. Translation: CASSQELQGGSGNTIYF.

The V and J genes are TRBV19 and TRBJ1-1; D is possibly TRBD1 (6 bases). V was trimmed by 0 bases and J by 4 bases, leaving 18 bases between them. Germline assignment: CDR1 LNHDA and CDR2 SQIVND (reference sequence). The CDR3 is 17 residues long. In DNA form, the CDR3 reads TGTGCCAGTAGTATAGATGTGGACAGTTCCTCGAGCACTGAAGCTTTCTTT. Amino acid sequence: CASSIDVDSSSSTEAFF.

The chain employs TRBV19 and TRBJ2-1; perhaps TRBD2 as D (5 bases). From germline, CDR1 is LNHDA and CDR2 SQIVND (reference sequence). This CDR3 has 15 amino acids. Trimming pared 5 bases from V and 7 bases from J, leaving 18 bases between. This CDR3 is CASSFPAAARNEQFF. In DNA, the CDR3 is TGTGCCAGTAGTTTCCCAGCGGCGGCTCGTAATGAGCAGTTCTTC.

This clone showed up just once. The chain carries TRBV10-3 and TRBJ2-1, with 8 positions matching TRBD1. V lost 4 bases and J lost 7; bases outside the gene matches: 3. There are 13 residues in the CDR3. Germline V CDR1 and CDR2: ENHRY, SYGVKD. The CDR3 loop is CAISATGVNEQFF. In nucleotides, the CDR3 is TGTGCCATCAGTGCGACAGGGGTTAATGAGCAGTTCTTC.

The chain links TRBV25-1 to TRBJ1-2, with D possibly matching TRBD1 (5 bases). Germline assignment: CDR1 MGHDK and CDR2 SYGVNS. The CDR3 covers 12 residues. V lost 6 bases to trimming and J lost 7 bases, with 12 bases between them. The DNA for the CDR3 is TGTGCCAGCAGCCCTTTTGGGGGTGGCTACACCTTC. Translated, it gives CASSPFGGGYTF.

The chain employs TRBV11-2 and TRBJ2-1; D remains ambiguous. This CDR3 is built from 14 residues. Germline-derived CDR1 and CDR2 are SGHAT and FQNNGV. V lost 0 bases and J lost 6, with 9 bases in between. This CDR3 is CASSLDDAPNEQFF. The CDR3, as DNA: TGTGCCAGCAGCTTAGACGACGCACCCAATGAGCAGTTCTTC. Drawing the rest from reference TRBV11-2 and TRBJ2-1, the complete variable domain is EAGVAQSPRYKIIEKRQSVAFWCNPISGHATLYWYQQILGQGPKLLIQFQNNGVVDDSQLPKDRFSAERLKGVDSTLKIQPAKLEDSAVYLCASSLDDAPNEQFFGPGTRLTVL.

The chain uses TRBV7-2 and TRBJ1-2, with a tentative D call TRBD1 (5 bases). Per germline, CDR1 SGHTA and CDR2 FQGNSA. The CDR3 is 13 residues long. V lost 5 bases and J 8 bases, leaving 15 bases between the germline ends. The chain's CDR3 is CASSPWGLEGYTF. The CDR3 nucleotides are TGTGCCAGCAGCCCGTGGGGGTTAGAGGGCTACACCTTC.

This chain connects TRBV6-2 or TRBV6-3 to TRBJ1-5; 7 bases align to TRBD1. The CDR3 length is 15 residues. The V gene end was trimmed by 0 bases and the J gene end by 6 bases; junction bases not matched to a gene: 5. Looked up from germline, CDR1 is MNHEY and CDR2 is SVGEGT. The CDR3 region is CASSYSTGSGQPQHF. DNA for the CDR3: TGTGCCAGCAGTTACTCGACAGGGTCGGGTCAGCCCCAGCATTTT.

V usage is TRBV19 and J usage is TRBJ2-1; possibly TRBD2 for D (6 bases). CDR3 size: 16 residues. Trimming removed 3 bases from V and 10 bases from J, with 22 bases in between. The germline CDR1 and CDR2 sequences are LNHDA and SQIVND (reference sequence). The CDR3 DNA sequence: TGTGCCAGTAGTATGGACGCGGGACTCCAACACAGAGAGCAGTTCTTC. The encoded protein is CASSMDAGLQHREQFF.

The J gene is TRBJ2-6, the V gene TRBV9; no firm D call. Germline V gives CDR1 SGDLS, CDR2 YYNGEE. V shed 2 bases and J shed 2 bases, with 14 bases lying between them. The CDR3 is made up of 17 amino acids. The CDR3 spells CASSVYRTFTGANVLTF. The CDR3 DNA is TGTGCCAGCAGCGTGTACCGGACCTTTACTGGGGCCAACGTCCTGACTTTC. The whole variable domain, filled in from reference TRBV9 and TRBJ2-6, reads DSGVTQTPKHLITATGQRVTLRCSPRSGDLSVYWYQQSLDQGLQFLIQYYNGEERAKGNILERFSAQQFPDLHSELNLSSLELGDSALYFCASSVYRTFTGANVLTFGAGSRLTVL.

The chain carries TRBV11-3 and TRBJ2-5; possible D gene TRBD2, 5 bases. With 1 base removed from V and 0 bases from J, the gap between germline ends came to 12 bases. CDR1 SGHNT and CDR2 YENEEA come from the germline V gene. This CDR3 region has 16 residues. As DNA, the CDR3 is TGTGCCAGCAGCTTAGCGGGGTCTACCTACCAAGAGACCCAGTACTTC. Protein: CASSLAGSTYQETQYF.

V and J are TRBV6-5 and TRBJ2-2; 9 nucleotides agree with TRBD2. Trimming removed 7 bases from V and 7 bases from J; junction bases left unmatched: 10. Germline V CDR1 and CDR2: MNHEY, SVGAGI. This CDR3 is built from 15 residues. The CDR3 nucleotides are TGTGCCAGCACCCTTGCGGGAGGGAGGGTCGGGGAGCTGTTTTTT. Amino acid sequence: CASTLAGGRVGELFF.

This chain uses TRBV4-1 with TRBJ1-6; D gene unclear. CDR3 length: 17 amino acids. The germline V and J ends were trimmed by 3 bases and 4 bases, with 16 bases remaining between them. Germline V gene data show CDR1 as MGHRA and CDR2 as YSYEKL. This chain's CDR3 is CASSHPSVHGYNSPLHF. The CDR3 bases are TGCGCCAGCAGCCACCCCTCGGTCCACGGTTATAATTCACCCCTCCACTTT.

The chain links TRBV5-1 to TRBJ2-3; 7 positions match TRBD2. V lost 1 base, J lost 0 bases, and 5 bases stayed unmatched. This CDR3 has 16 residues. Germline loops: CDR1 SGHRS, CDR2 YFSETQ. The CDR3 DNA is TGCGCCAGCAGCTTGCCCACTAGCGCCAGCACAGATACGCAGTATTTT. This translates into CASSLPTSASTDTQYF.